The 6 T cell receptor beta chains listed next were all sequenced from one sample in a study of T cell repertoires in cytomegalovirus infection. Via MiXCR, TCRdb re-called the reads, giving one row per CDR3 protein. Of 150,000 to 200,000 distinct CDR3 sequences listed, roughly a fifth are singletons. Sample: PBMCs. The source of these receptors is a human donor in good health (CMV status not recorded). Some clones in this sample may be carry-over from other donors' samples.

This clonotype was observed at least ten times. This chain joins TRBV7-9 and TRBJ1-2, with D unresolved. The V and J ends lost 1 base and 2 bases respectively, with 5 bases between them. From germline, CDR1 is SEHNR and CDR2 FQNEAQ (reference sequence). This CDR3 region has 13 residues. DNA of the CDR3: TGTGCCAGCAGCTTAGACGGAAACTATGGCTACACCTTC. Translation gives CASSLDGNYGYTF.

The chain carries TRBV6-5 and TRBJ2-5, with 7 bases lining up with TRBD2. Germline V lookup: CDR1 MNHEY, CDR2 SVGAGI. CDR3 size: 15 residues. Unmatched junction bases numbered 4, after V lost 0 bases and J lost 3 bases. CDR3 loop: CASSYSSGGEETQYF. Written as DNA, the CDR3 is TGTGCCAGCAGTTACTCGAGTGGGGGGGAAGAGACCCAGTACTTC.

The chain uses TRBV30 and TRBJ2-1, with D maybe TRBD2 (7 bases). Trimming cost V 7 bases and J 0 bases, with 13 bases left between them. This CDR3 region has 14 residues. Per germline, CDR1 GTSNPN and CDR2 SVGIG (reference sequence). CDR3 in amino acids: CASWGGRSYNEQFF. CDR3 DNA: TGTGCCTCCTGGGGGGGCCGCTCCTACAATGAGCAGTTCTTC.

This clonotype was seen a handful of times. The genes are TRBV2 and TRBJ2-7; D is unclear. Trimming pared 7 bases from V and 6 bases from J, leaving 16 bases between. CDR3 length: 13 amino acids. From germline, CDR1 is SNHLY and CDR2 FYNNEI. CDR3 sequence: CASKHRLLSEQYF. The DNA for the CDR3 is TGTGCCAGCAAACACCGGCTTTTGAGCGAGCAGTACTTC.

Turning to this clonotype: A read error is possible here, since a much larger clone lies one base away. The J gene is TRBJ2-2, the V gene TRBV7-6, with TRBD1 matching over 7 bases. V lost 5 bases and J lost 9; bases outside the gene matches: 18. The CDR3 runs to 17 residues. Germline CDR1 SGHVS, CDR2 FNYEAQ. CDR3 sequence (DNA): TGTGCCAGCAGCCAACGTTCGCAGACAGGGCGTATCTGGGAGCTGTTTTTT. Protein sequence: CASSQRSQTGRIWELFF. The variable domain in full, completed from reference TRBV7-6 and TRBJ2-2, reads GAGVSQSPRYKVTKRGQDVALRCDPISGHVSLYWYRQALGQGPEFLTYFNYEAQQDKSGLPNDRFSAERPEGSISTLTIQRTEQRDSAMYRCASSQRSQTGRIWELFFGEGSRLTVL.

This clonotype was seen a handful of times. The chain combines TRBV25-1 with TRBJ1-3, with 11 positions matching TRBD1. Germline loops: CDR1 MGHDK, CDR2 SYGVNS. The ends lost 8 bases at V and 2 bases at J; junction bases unmatched: 5. CDR3 length: 15 residues. The CDR3 DNA is TGTGCCAGCGCATCGGGACAGGGGGCTGGAAACACCATATATTTT. This sequence encodes CASASGQGAGNTIYF. Variable domain in full (rest from reference TRBV25-1 and TRBJ1-3): EADIYQTPRYLVIGTGKKITLECSQTMGHDKMYWYQQDPGMELHLIHYSYGVNSTEKGDLSSESTVSRIRTEHFPLTLESARPSHTSQYLCASASGQGAGNTIYFGEGSWLTVV.